This T cell receptor beta chain was observed in a study of control samples from healthy donors and cancer patients. Sequencing used immunoSEQ multiplex PCR; TCRdb keeps in-frame clones, though not all of them. Of approximately 100,000 clones listed, 70% to 90% are singletons. This TCR derives from a man under 40 in good health. The specimen sequenced was blood.

This CDR3 is CASRRRGEKSSYNEQFF. CDR3 coding DNA: TGTGCCAGCAGGCGACGGGGAGAGAAGAGCTCCTACAATGAGCAGTTCTTC. The genes are TRBV3-1 (or the pseudogene TRBV3-2) and TRBJ2-1; maybe TRBD2 (5 bases). The CDR3 is made up of 17 amino acids. With 6 bases removed from V and 0 bases from J, the gap between germline ends came to 18 bases. Germline values: CDR1 LGHDT, CDR2 YNNKEL (reference sequence).